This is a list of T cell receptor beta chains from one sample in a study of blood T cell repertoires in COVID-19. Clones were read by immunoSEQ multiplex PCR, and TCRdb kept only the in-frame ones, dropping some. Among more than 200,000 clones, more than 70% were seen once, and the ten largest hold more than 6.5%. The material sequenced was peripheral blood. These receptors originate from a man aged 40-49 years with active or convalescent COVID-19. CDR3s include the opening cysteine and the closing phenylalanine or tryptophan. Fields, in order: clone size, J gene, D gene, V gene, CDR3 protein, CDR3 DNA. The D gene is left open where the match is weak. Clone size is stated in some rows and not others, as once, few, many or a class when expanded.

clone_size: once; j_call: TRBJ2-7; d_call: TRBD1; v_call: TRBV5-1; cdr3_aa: CASSTSTGGNYEQYF; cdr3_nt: TGCGCCAGCAGCACCTCGACAGGGGGTAACTACGAGCAGTACTTC
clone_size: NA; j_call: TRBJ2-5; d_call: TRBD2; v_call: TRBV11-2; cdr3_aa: CASSLDSGYQETQYF; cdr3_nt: TGTGCCAGCAGCTTAGATAGCGGGTACCAAGAGACCCAGTACTTC
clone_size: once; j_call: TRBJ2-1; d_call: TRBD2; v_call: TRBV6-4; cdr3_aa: CASSDMAGGYNEQFF; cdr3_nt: TGTGCCAGCAGTGATATGGCGGGGGGCTACAATGAGCAGTTCTTC
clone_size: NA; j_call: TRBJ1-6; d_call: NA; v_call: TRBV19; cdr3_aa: CASSIGQENSPLHF; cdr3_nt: TGTGCCAGTAGTATTGGGCAGGAAAATTCACCCCTCCACTTT
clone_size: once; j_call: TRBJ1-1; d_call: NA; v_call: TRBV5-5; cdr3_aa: CASSLYSNTEAFF; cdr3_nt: TGTGCCAGCAGCCTATACAGCAACACTGAAGCTTTCTTT
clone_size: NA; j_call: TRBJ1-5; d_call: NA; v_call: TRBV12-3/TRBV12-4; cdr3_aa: CASRGGGEPQHF; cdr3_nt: TGTGCCAGCCGAGGGGGAGGGGAGCCCCAGCATTTT
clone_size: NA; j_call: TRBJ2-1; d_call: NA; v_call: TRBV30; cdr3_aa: CAWSANNEQFF; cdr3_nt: TGTGCCTGGAGTGCCAACAATGAGCAGTTCTTC
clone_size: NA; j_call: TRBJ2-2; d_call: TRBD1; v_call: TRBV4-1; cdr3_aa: CASSRIPGQRTGELFF; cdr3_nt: TGCGCCAGCAGCCGGATACCGGGACAGCGAACCGGGGAGCTGTTTTTT
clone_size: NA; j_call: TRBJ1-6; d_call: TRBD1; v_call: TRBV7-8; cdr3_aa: CASSVAMTGSSYNSPLHF; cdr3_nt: TGTGCCAGCAGCGTAGCTATGACAGGGAGCTCCTATAATTCACCCCTCCACTTT
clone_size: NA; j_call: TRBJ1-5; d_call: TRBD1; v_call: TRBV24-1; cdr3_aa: CATSAGQGEVRNQPQHF; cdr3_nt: TGTGCCACCAGTGCCGGACAGGGGGAAGTTCGCAATCAGCCCCAGCATTTT
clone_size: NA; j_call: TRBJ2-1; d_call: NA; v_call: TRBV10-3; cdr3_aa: CAISGLETTGDEQFF; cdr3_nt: TGTGCCATCAGTGGACTTGAGACTACGGGTGATGAGCAGTTCTTC
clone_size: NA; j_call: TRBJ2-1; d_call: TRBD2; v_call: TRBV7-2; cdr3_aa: CASSLLASGSSEQFF; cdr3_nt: TGTGCCAGCAGCTTACTGGCTAGCGGGAGTAGTGAGCAGTTCTTC
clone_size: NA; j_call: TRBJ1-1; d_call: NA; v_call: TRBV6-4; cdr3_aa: CASSDRGGVTFF; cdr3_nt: TGTGCCAGCAGTGACAGGGGGGGGGTTACTTTCTTT
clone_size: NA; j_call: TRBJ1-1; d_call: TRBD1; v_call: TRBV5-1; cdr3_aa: CASSLVVTGGRAEAFF; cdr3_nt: TGCGCCAGCAGCTTGGTGGTCACAGGGGGAAGGGCTGAAGCTTTCTTT
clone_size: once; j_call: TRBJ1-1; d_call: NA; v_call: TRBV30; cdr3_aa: CAFAGNTEAFF; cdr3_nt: TGTGCCTTCGCGGGGAACACTGAAGCTTTCTTT
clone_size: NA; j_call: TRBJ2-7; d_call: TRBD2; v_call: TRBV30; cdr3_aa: CAWSVPGGAGYEQYF; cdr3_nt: TGTGCCTGGAGTGTACCCGGGGGGGCCGGATACGAGCAGTACTTC
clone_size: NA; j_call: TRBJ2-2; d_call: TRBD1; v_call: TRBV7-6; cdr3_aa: CASSIRTGVSGELFF; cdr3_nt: TGTGCCAGCAGTATCCGGACAGGGGTGAGCGGGGAGCTGTTTTTT
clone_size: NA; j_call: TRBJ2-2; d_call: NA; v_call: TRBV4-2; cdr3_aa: CASSQDPDTNTGELFF; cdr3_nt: TGTGCCAGCAGCCAAGATCCTGACACGAACACCGGGGAGCTGTTTTTT
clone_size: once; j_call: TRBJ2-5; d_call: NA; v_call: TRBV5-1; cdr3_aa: CASSLVWGLQETQYF; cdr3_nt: TGCGCCAGCAGCTTGGTTTGGGGGCTCCAAGAGACCCAGTACTTC
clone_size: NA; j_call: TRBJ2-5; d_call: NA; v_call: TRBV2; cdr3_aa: CASSITDSQGETQYF; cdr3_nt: TGTGCCAGCAGTATTACGGACAGCCAGGGGGAGACCCAGTACTTC
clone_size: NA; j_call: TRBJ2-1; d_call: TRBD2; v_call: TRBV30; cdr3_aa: CAWTRRKGSSGAFNEQFF; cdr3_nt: TGTGCCTGGACCAGACGGAAGGGGTCTAGCGGGGCCTTCAATGAGCAGTTCTTC
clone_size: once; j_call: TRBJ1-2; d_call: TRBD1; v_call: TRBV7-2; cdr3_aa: CASSPMGTGGWSYTF; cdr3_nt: TGTGCCAGCAGCCCCATGGGGACAGGGGGCTGGAGCTACACCTTC
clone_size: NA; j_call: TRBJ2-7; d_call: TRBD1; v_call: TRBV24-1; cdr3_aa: CATSPGTALRYEQYF; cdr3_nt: TGTGCCACCAGTCCCGGGACAGCCCTCCGCTACGAGCAGTACTTC
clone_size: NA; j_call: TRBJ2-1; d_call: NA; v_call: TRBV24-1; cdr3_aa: CATSDSGLDTYNEQFF; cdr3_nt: TGTGCCACCAGTGACTCAGGCCTTGACACATACAATGAGCAGTTCTTC
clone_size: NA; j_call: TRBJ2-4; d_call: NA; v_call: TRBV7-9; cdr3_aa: CASSFGNIQYF; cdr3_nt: TGTGCCAGCAGCTTCGGGAACATTCAGTACTTC
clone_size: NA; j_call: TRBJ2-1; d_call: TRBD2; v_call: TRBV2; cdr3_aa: CASSESGLAANNEQFF; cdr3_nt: TGTGCCAGCAGTGAATCCGGACTAGCGGCTAACAATGAGCAGTTCTTC
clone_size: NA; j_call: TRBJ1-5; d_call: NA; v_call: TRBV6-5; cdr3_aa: CASSYAESNQPQHF; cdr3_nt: TGTGCCAGCAGTTACGCAGAAAGCAATCAGCCCCAGCATTTT
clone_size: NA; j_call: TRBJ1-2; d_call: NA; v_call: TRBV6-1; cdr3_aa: CASSETGWGGYTF; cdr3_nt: TGTGCCAGCAGTGAAACAGGGTGGGGTGGCTACACCTTC
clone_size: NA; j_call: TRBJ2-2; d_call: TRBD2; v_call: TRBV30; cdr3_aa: CASRASGGAGELFF; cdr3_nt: TGTGCCTCGAGGGCTAGCGGGGGGGCCGGGGAGCTGTTTTTT
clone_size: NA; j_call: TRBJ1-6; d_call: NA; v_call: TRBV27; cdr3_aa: CASSSRLGSSYNSPLHF; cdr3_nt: TGTGCCAGCAGTTCAAGATTGGGGAGCTCCTATAATTCACCCCTCCACTTT
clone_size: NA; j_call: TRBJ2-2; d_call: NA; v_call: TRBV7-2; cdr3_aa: CASSFSLPGELFF; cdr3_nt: TGTGCCAGCAGCTTTAGTCTTCCCGGGGAGCTGTTTTTT